These T cell receptor beta chains were read from a single sample in a study of cytomegalovirus exposure and HLA in healthy donors. The assay was immunoSEQ multiplex PCR, and TCRdb's table has in-frame clones only and misses some. The sample records more than 110,000 clones, more than 9.5% being singletons. The material sequenced was PBMCs. The receptors come from a man aged 45-65 years in good health and CMV-seronegative. Each CDR3 is given with its conserved first and last residue. A D gene is named only where the DNA matches it firmly. A clone size is listed for some rows: how often the clone was seen (once, few, many), or a class if it is expanded.

clone size	V gene	J gene	D gene	CDR3 DNA	CDR3 protein
NA	TRBV19	TRBJ2-3	NA	TGTGCCAGTAATGCAGGGGTGGGCACAGATACGCAGTATTTT	CASNAGVGTDTQYF
few	TRBV27	TRBJ1-2	NA	TGTGCCAGCAGTTTATCGCGGGGGCATGGCTACACCTTC	CASSLSRGHGYTF
NA	TRBV19	TRBJ1-2	NA	TGTGCCAGTAGTCGTACAGGGACCGGTGGCTACACCTTC	CASSRTGTGGYTF
few	TRBV28	TRBJ2-1	NA	TGTGCCAGCAGTTCCCCGGGAAGGGTACGGTTCTTC	CASSSPGRVRFF
few	TRBV28	TRBJ1-1	NA	TGTGCCAGCAGTTCCTCTCGGGGAGTGAGGCGCACTGAAGCTTTCTTT	CASSSSRGVRRTEAFF
NA	TRBV7-3	TRBJ2-1	NA	TGTGCCAGCAGCGCGTACTACGACAATGAGCAGTTCTTC	CASSAYYDNEQFF
few	TRBV5-1	TRBJ2-2	TRBD2	TGCGCCAGCAGCCTGGCTGGATCGGGGGGAGGAACCGGGGAGCTGTTTTTT	CASSLAGSGGGTGELFF
NA	TRBV19	TRBJ1-1	NA	TGTGCCAGTAGTATCGCGGGAAGGGGAAAAACTGAAGCTTTCTTT	CASSIAGRGKTEAFF
NA	TRBV6-5	TRBJ2-7	TRBD1	TGTGCCAGCACCCGACCAGGGGGCGGGAACGAGCAGTACTTC	CASTRPGGGNEQYF
NA	TRBV30	TRBJ2-1	TRBD2	TGTGCCTGGAGATACGGAGCGGGAGGTTTCAATGAGCAGTTCTTC	CAWRYGAGGFNEQFF
NA	TRBV6-5	TRBJ1-4	TRBD1	TGTGCCAGCAAGGGGCAGGGGGCAACTAATGAAAAACTGTTTTTT	CASKGQGATNEKLFF
NA	TRBV2	TRBJ2-1	TRBD1	TGTGCCAGCAGTGAAGCGAGGGGACAGGGGGGTGAGCAGTTCTTC	CASSEARGQGGEQFF
few	TRBV7-9	TRBJ1-1	TRBD1	TGTGCCAGCAGAAAAACAGGGGGGGACACTGAAGCTTTCTTT	CASRKTGGDTEAFF
few	TRBV5-1	TRBJ1-1	NA	TGCGCCAGCAGCACGGTAGTAGGGGAATCTGAAGCTTTCTTT	CASSTVVGESEAFF
NA	TRBV5-1	TRBJ2-3	TRBD2	TGCGCCAGCAGCTCAGGGACTAGCGGGGGGACAGATACGCAGTATTTT	CASSSGTSGGTDTQYF
NA	TRBV27	TRBJ2-1	NA	TGTGCCAGCAGTTTATTTGGGAGCTCCTACAATGAGCAGTTCTTC	CASSLFGSSYNEQFF
many	TRBV7-3	TRBJ2-1	TRBD2	TGTGCCAGCAGCCCTACCCCGGGAGGCGGAAATGAGCAGTTCTTC	CASSPTPGGGNEQFF
NA	TRBV7-9	TRBJ2-3	TRBD1	TGTGCCAGCAGCTTACTAGGATCAGGGGGCCTCCTAAGGGCAGATACGCAGTATTTT	CASSLLGSGGLLRADTQYF
NA	TRBV10-2	TRBJ2-1	TRBD2	TGCGCCAGCAGAGGACTAGCGGCCCTCAATGAGCAGTTCTTC	CASRGLAALNEQFF
NA	TRBV2	TRBJ2-3	TRBD2	TGTGCCAGCAGTGAGTTTCGCGGGAGGGCCCAAGATACGCAGTATTTT	CASSEFRGRAQDTQYF
few	TRBV10-2	TRBJ2-1	TRBD2	TGCGCCAGCAGTGAAGAGTCTAGCGGGAGCGGCGAGCAGTTCTTC	CASSEESSGSGEQFF
NA	TRBV6-6	TRBJ1-5	NA	TGTGCCAGCAGTTACTCGGGGGGGGCAGGGCAGCCCCAGCATTTT	CASSYSGGAGQPQHF
NA	TRBV18	TRBJ2-7	NA	TGTGCCAGCTCTCAACCCACAGGGTTCCACGAGCAGTACTTC	CASSQPTGFHEQYF
NA	TRBV2	TRBJ2-7	TRBD1	TGTGCCAGCAGGGTCCCACTGGGACAGAGTTTCCTCGAGCAGTACTTC	CASRVPLGQSFLEQYF
NA	TRBV6-1	TRBJ2-7	TRBD1	TGTGCCAGCAGTTCCAGACCGGGACAGTCCTACGAGCAGTACTTC	CASSSRPGQSYEQYF
few	TRBV7-3	TRBJ2-3	TRBD1	TGTGCCAGCAGCCCATACGGACAGGGAGCTAGCACAGATACGCAGTATTTT	CASSPYGQGASTDTQYF
NA	TRBV6-6	TRBJ2-1	TRBD2	TGTGCCAGCAGTGTATTCGGACTAGCGGTAGGCAATGAGCAGTTCTTC	CASSVFGLAVGNEQFF
few	TRBV5-4	TRBJ1-1	NA	TGTGCCAGCAGCTTGGCCGGGGGGCTGGGGAACACTGAAGCTTTCTTT	CASSLAGGLGNTEAFF
NA	TRBV7-8	TRBJ2-6	NA	TGTGCCAGCAGCTTAGCGATAGTGTCGCAGGCCAACGTCCTGACTTTC	CASSLAIVSQANVLTF
NA	TRBV5-6	TRBJ2-5	TRBD2	TGTGCCAGCTCCGGGACTAGCGGGGGGGAGACCCAGTACTTC	CASSGTSGGETQYF
NA	TRBV7-2	TRBJ2-1	TRBD2	TGTGCCAGCAGACTAGCGGGGGGGCTTGGTGAGCAGTTCTTC	CASRLAGGLGEQFF
NA	TRBV6-5	TRBJ2-7	NA	TGTGCCAGCAGTTACGGGCAGGGGAAAGATGGCTACGAGCAGTACTTC	CASSYGQGKDGYEQYF
NA	TRBV5-1	TRBJ2-7	TRBD1	TGCGCCAGCAGCTTGAACGGACAGGCCTCCTACGAGCAGTACTTC	CASSLNGQASYEQYF
NA	TRBV7-9	TRBJ2-3	TRBD2	TGTGCCAGCACGCCCCGAAGACTAGCGGGAGCAGATACGCAGTATTTT	CASTPRRLAGADTQYF
few	TRBV30	TRBJ2-1	NA	TGTGCCCTCAACGGGCGGAGGAGCTACAATGAGCAGTTCTTC	CALNGRRSYNEQFF
NA	TRBV19	TRBJ1-1	TRBD1	TGTGCCAGTACCGTAGGGGGCGCGGGGACTGAAGCTTTCTTT	CASTVGGAGTEAFF
few	TRBV11-2	TRBJ2-1	NA	TGTGCCAGCAGCGTATACAATGAGCAGTTCTTC	CASSVYNEQFF
few	TRBV15	TRBJ1-4	NA	TGTGCCACCAAAGGGGCAACAGCAACTAATGAAAAACTGTTTTTT	CATKGATATNEKLFF
NA	TRBV5-1	TRBJ1-6	TRBD1	TGCGCCAGCAGCCACGGGACAGGGGGTTCACCCCTCCACTTT	CASSHGTGGSPLHF
few	TRBV25-1	TRBJ1-2	NA	TGTACCAGCAGTGGCCGGGGGGTCTATGGCTACACCTTC	CTSSGRGVYGYTF
few	TRBV11-3	TRBJ2-2	TRBD1	TGTGCCAGCAGCTTAGGGCGACAGGGGAGGACCGGGGAGCTGTTTTTT	CASSLGRQGRTGELFF
few	TRBV6-6	TRBJ2-7	TRBD2	TGTGCCAGCAGCGGACTAGCGGGAGCTCACTCCTACGAGCAGTACTTC	CASSGLAGAHSYEQYF
NA	TRBV4-1	TRBJ1-1	NA	TGCGCCAGCAGCCAAGATCGGGAAAGTAACACTGAAGCTTTCTTT	CASSQDRESNTEAFF
NA	TRBV30	TRBJ2-5	NA	TGTGCCTGGAACCCAGGGGGGGAGACCCAGTACTTC	CAWNPGGETQYF
NA	TRBV7-9	TRBJ2-1	TRBD2	TGTGCCAGCAGCTTAGAAGTGGAGGCTAGCGGAGAGCAGTTCTTC	CASSLEVEASGEQFF
few	TRBV5-1	TRBJ1-2	NA	TGCGCCAGCAGCTTGGGGACAGAAAACTATGGCTACACCTTC	CASSLGTENYGYTF
few	TRBV7-3	TRBJ1-1	NA	TGTGCCAGCAGCTTAGAAGGGGCGAGCACTGAAGCTTTCTTT	CASSLEGASTEAFF
NA	TRBV30	TRBJ2-1	TRBD2	TGTGCCTGGAGTAGCGGGGGGGCCTACAATGAGCAGTTCTTC	CAWSSGGAYNEQFF
few	TRBV6-4	TRBJ1-1	NA	TGTGCCAGCAGTGACTTTGACCCGAGGACTGAAGCTTTCTTT	CASSDFDPRTEAFF
few	TRBV30	TRBJ1-2	NA	TGTGCCTGGAGGGGCCGGGGGGACTTTTTTAACTATGGCTACACCTTC	CAWRGRGDFFNYGYTF
NA	TRBV6-5	TRBJ1-4	NA	TGTGCCAGCAGCGAGTGGGCTGAAAAACTGTTTTTT	CASSEWAEKLFF
few	TRBV10-1	TRBJ1-5	NA	TGCGCCAGCAGTGAGTACAGGCTCAATCAGCCCCAGCATTTT	CASSEYRLNQPQHF
NA	TRBV18	TRBJ1-5	TRBD1	TGTGCCAGCTCACAGTATCGGACAGGAGTGTCGAGCAATCAGCCCCAGCATTTT	CASSQYRTGVSSNQPQHF
NA	TRBV19	TRBJ1-5	NA	TGTGCCAGTAGTATTCCAGTGGGCAATCAGCCCCAGCATTTT	CASSIPVGNQPQHF
few	TRBV4-1	TRBJ1-2	NA	TGCGCCAGCAGCCTGACCCCGGACAGTTCCAATGGCTACACCTTC	CASSLTPDSSNGYTF
few	TRBV11-2	TRBJ1-2	TRBD1	TGTGCCAGCAGCATAGACAGGGGCTATGGCTACACCTTC	CASSIDRGYGYTF
NA	TRBV27	TRBJ1-6	NA	TGTGCCAGCAGTTTATCGACAGGACTAGGAGTTTCACCCCTCCACTTT	CASSLSTGLGVSPLHF
few	TRBV7-9	TRBJ2-2	TRBD2	TGTGCAAGCGGGGGGGACACCGGGGAGCTGTTTTTT	CASGGDTGELFF
NA	TRBV5-1	TRBJ1-2	TRBD1	TGCGCCAGCAGCCTGGACAGGGGGAACTATGGCTACACCTTC	CASSLDRGNYGYTF